The present entry profiles one T cell receptor (beta chain) with its context. What it binds is not known. This sample is part of a study of cytomegalovirus exposure and HLA in healthy donors. The PCR made use of 60 Vbeta and 13 Jbeta primers. The protocol was immunoSEQ multiplex PCR, while the TCRdb copy is restricted to in-frame clones and leaves out a portion. The repertoire holds about 160,000 clones, with roughly four fifths as singletons. Germline V gene lookup returns CDR1 MNHEY and CDR2 SVGAGI. This CDR3 is built from 15 residues. The junction had 9 bases not matched to a gene; V was cut back by 8 bases and J by 3 bases. Overall study results and limits: The study put around 180 TCR beta chains on its list as cytomegalovirus-associated. A later analysis reportedly identified an Asian-associated ancestry cluster as carrying fewer N-insertions than the 666-donor mean. When analyzed later, a missense DCLRE1C variant was found to be linked to TCR beta V- and J-gene trimming.

The source of this sequence is a woman between 50 and 59 years old in good health and CMV-seronegative. The specimen sequenced was PBMCs. The V call is TRBV6-5, the J call TRBJ2-3; 9 nucleotides agree with TRBD2. The CDR3 spells CASRVQSGGTDTQYF. The CDR3 nucleotides read TGTGCCAGCCGGGTCCAGAGCGGGGGGACAGATACGCAGTATTTT.